The sequence of this T cell receptor (beta chain) was determined in a study of T cell repertoires in cytomegalovirus infection. Study background: Public TCR beta signatures marked donors with CMV infection and the matching HLA. Study results and caveats: Accumulated public TCR beta family frequency recognized individuals carrying CMV together with the relevant HLA. Dominating the ex vivo response were HLA-C-restricted CMV-specific TCR beta clonotypes.

Regarding this clonotype: Its antigen is currently unknown.

TCRdb redid the calling of the reads with MiXCR, one entry per CDR3 protein. In the table there are more than 150,000 distinct CDR3 sequences, 28% of which are singletons. The germline CDR1 and CDR2 sequences are SGHVS and FNYEAQ. This CDR3 comprises 15 residues. V gave up 5 bases and J gave up 0 bases, with 11 bases separating them. The chain carries TRBV7-6 and TRBJ1-3; D is perhaps TRBD1 (5 bases). The clonotype comes from a human donor in good health (CMV status not recorded). Some clones in this sample may be carry-over from other donors' samples. Sequencing was performed on PBMCs. The DNA for the CDR3 is TGTGCCAGCAGCCAGGGACTCCTCTCTGGAAACACCATATATTTT. This gives the protein CASSQGLLSGNTIYF.